The 17 T cell receptor beta chains listed next were all sequenced from one sample in a study of T cells in Graves' hyperthyroidism and ophthalmopathy (dated by TCRdb to the late 2010s). The protocol used for the library was multiplex PCR. Instrument on record: Illumina HiSeq 2000. The TCR beta CDR3 regions were amplified from the RNA transcripts. The first round of RT-PCR for the TCR CDR3 was performed with the HTBI primer set and the Qiagen OneStep RT-PCR kit. TCRdb passed the public sequencing reads through fastp at Q25 and MiXCR, retaining productive beta sequences. Rows merge per CDR3 protein into single entries with the most common DNA and genes. The table for this sample lists about 380,000 distinct CDR3 sequences; roughly 20% of them were counted only once. The top ten clones comprise 40% of the sample. The sequencing sample was made of blood. The receptor set was obtained from a young man with Graves' ophthalmopathy.

This clonotype was recorded only once. The chain couples TRBV5-4 to TRBJ1-3; no clear D. The germline CDR1 and CDR2 sequences are SGHNT and YYREEE (reference sequence). V lost 0 bases to trimming and J lost 8 bases, with 9 bases between them. The CDR3 has 13 residues. CDR3 in amino acids: CASSLAAEDTIYF. As DNA, the CDR3 is TGTGCCAGCAGCTTGGCGGCGGAGGACACCATATATTTT.

This clonotype occurred many times. This chain joins TRBV2 and TRBJ1-2; the D gene is possibly TRBD1 (5 bases). Germline V gene sequence: CDR1 SNHLY, CDR2 FYNNEI. V was cut by 5 bases and J by 7 bases, with 14 bases left in between. The CDR3 consists of 13 residues. CDR3 nucleotide sequence: TGTGCCAGCAGTCAGGGAGTCGGGGTTGGCTACACCTTC. Its translation: CASSQGVGVGYTF. The variable domain in full, with the rest retrieved from reference TRBV2 and TRBJ1-2, is EPEVTQTPSHQVTQMGQEVILRCVPISNHLYFYWYRQILGQKVEFLVSFYNNEISEKSEIFDDQFSVERPDGSNFTLKIRSTKLEDSAMYFCASSQGVGVGYTFGSGTRLTVV.

This chain uses TRBV2 with TRBJ1-6, with 8 bases fitting TRBD1. Germline V gene lookup returns CDR1 SNHLY and CDR2 FYNNEI. This CDR3 comprises 15 residues. V was clipped by 6 bases and J by 5 bases; unmatched bases: 6. As DNA, the CDR3 is TGTGCCAGCAGCCCGACAGGGGCCAATAATTCACCCCTCCACTTT. Its translation is CASSPTGANNSPLHF.

V gene TRBV9 combines with J gene TRBJ2-1, with unresolved D. The CDR3 has 16 amino acids. V shed 3 bases and J shed 3 bases, with 16 bases lying between them. Germline V CDR1 and CDR2: SGDLS, YYNGEE. CDR3 amino acids: CASSAYDDWVYNEQFF. CDR3 nucleotide sequence: TGTGCCAGCAGCGCCTACGACGACTGGGTCTACAATGAGCAGTTCTTC.

This clonotype showed up many times. The gene calls are TRBV7-2 and TRBJ1-6, with 7 bases matching TRBD1. Germline V CDR1 and CDR2: SGHTA, FQGNSA. V trimming: 7 bases; J trimming: 0 bases; junction bases outside the gene matches: 9. CDR3 length equals 17 residues. CDR3 amino acids: CASKGTALSSYNSPLHF. The CDR3 DNA sequence: TGTGCCAGCAAGGGGACAGCCCTAAGCTCCTATAATTCACCCCTCCACTTT.

This chain uses TRBV11-2 with TRBJ2-2, with D perhaps matching TRBD2 (6 bases). The V gene's germline CDR1 is SGHAT and CDR2 FQNNGV. CDR3 length: 17 amino acids. V was cut by 3 bases and J by 3 bases, with 17 bases left in between. CDR3 loop: CASSLIAGRFDTGELFF. As DNA, the CDR3 is TGTGCCAGCAGCTTGATCGCGGGGAGGTTCGACACCGGGGAGCTGTTTTTT.

The CDR3 nucleotides are TGCAGTGCTAGCCGACTAGCGGGGGGGCTCACAGATACGCAGTATTTT. Translated, it gives CSASRLAGGLTDTQYF. The chain combines TRBV20-1 with TRBJ2-3, with TRBD2 matching over 14 bases. Germline trimming cut 3 bases from V and 2 bases from J; bases unmatched to any gene: 4. The CDR3 runs 16 residues. The germline CDR1 and CDR2 sequences are DFQATT and SNEGSKA (reference sequence).

The chain combines TRBV27 with TRBJ2-6; unclear D gene. Germline V CDR1 and CDR2: MNHEY, SMNVEV (reference sequence). Trimming took off 5 bases at V and 0 bases at J, with 8 bases between the two ends. The CDR3 covers 15 residues. The CDR3: CASSPWSSGANVLTF. Here the CDR3 DNA reads TGTGCCAGCAGTCCTTGGAGCTCTGGGGCCAACGTCCTGACTTTC.

In its sample, this clonotype was seen many times. The chain combines TRBV5-8 with TRBJ1-5, with D possibly being TRBD1 (6 bases). V shed 4 bases and J shed 7 bases, with 15 bases lying between them. Germline CDR1 and CDR2: SGHTS and YDEGEE. The length of the CDR3 is 14 residues. This chain's CDR3 is CASSRGGAGQPQHF. As DNA, the CDR3 is TGTGCCAGCAGCCGAGGGGGGGCCGGGCAGCCCCAGCATTTT.

The CDR3: CSVEGAQGAYTEAFF. In nucleotides, the CDR3 is TGCAGCGTTGAAGGGGCGCAGGGGGCTTACACTGAAGCTTTCTTT. The chain has TRBV29-1 and TRBJ1-1, with 8 bases fitting TRBD1. The trim removed 1 base at V and 3 bases at J, leaving 7 bases unmatched. This CDR3 has 15 amino acids. The V gene's germline CDR1 is SQVTM and CDR2 ANQGSEA.

Concerning this clonotype: The junction does not match germline at one end; this may be a read error. V usage is TRBV6-1 and J usage is TRBJ1-1, with TRBD1 matching 9 bases. This CDR3 region has 17 residues. Germline values: CDR1 MNHNS, CDR2 SASEGT. CDR3 nucleotides: TGTGCCAGCAGTGAGGGACAGGGAGGACTTATGAACACTGAAGCTGTCTTT. It yields the protein CASSEGQGGLMNTEAVF.

This clonotype was seen only a few times. The CDR3 reads CASSYPLVGGGGLGPEQPQHF. The CDR3 bases are TGTGCCAGCAGTTATCCCCTGGTTGGGGGGGGTGGCCTTGGCCCCGAGCAGCCCCAGCATTTT. The chain combines TRBV6-1 with TRBJ1-5, with D tentatively TRBD1 (5 bases). Per germline, CDR1 MNHNS and CDR2 SASEGT. This CDR3 comprises 21 residues. Trimming took off 5 bases at V and 7 bases at J, with 36 bases between the two ends.

This clonotype was detected only a few times. V usage is TRBV18 and J usage is TRBJ2-7, with TRBD2 matching 9 bases. Germline CDR1 reads KGHSH; CDR2 reads LQKENI. This CDR3 spans 14 amino acids. Unmatched junction bases numbered 7, after V lost 6 bases and J lost 4 bases. CDR3 in amino acids: CASSLTSGKYEQYF. The CDR3 bases are TGTGCCAGCTCCTTGACTAGCGGCAAGTACGAGCAGTACTTC.

The J gene is TRBJ2-3, the V gene TRBV27; 8 nucleotides agree with TRBD2. The germline CDR1 and CDR2 sequences are MNHEY and SMNVEV (reference sequence). The CDR3 is 16 residues long. V gave up 3 bases and J gave up 4 bases; unmatched junction bases: 9. CDR3 bases: TGTGCCAGCAGTTTCAGCGGGGGAGGGTATGCAGATACGCAGTATTTT. Protein: CASSFSGGGYADTQYF.

With respect to this clonotype: It may be a read error: a sequence one base away is much more abundant. The rearrangement links TRBV2 to TRBJ1-1, with D perhaps matching TRBD1 (6 bases). This CDR3 spans 13 amino acids. Trimming removed 10 bases at V and 1 base at J, with 13 bases between. In germline, CDR1 is SNHLY, CDR2 FYNNEI. The CDR3 here is CANNRDPNTEAFF. Written as DNA, the CDR3 is TGTGCCAACAACAGGGACCCGAACACTGAAGCTTTCTTT.

This chain connects TRBV14 to TRBJ2-3, with TRBD1 matching 7 bases. Trimming cost V 2 bases and J 0 bases; bases outside gene matches: 5. Looked up from germline, CDR1 is SGHDN and CDR2 is FVKESK. The CDR3 is made up of 16 amino acids. The CDR3 region has the DNA TGTGCCAGCAGCCAACCGGGACAGAGAAGCACAGATACGCAGTATTTT. Translating gives CASSQPGQRSTDTQYF.

This clonotype showed up many times. V is TRBV7-9 and J is TRBJ1-2; possibly TRBD1 for D (5 bases). There are 13 residues in the CDR3. From germline, CDR1 is SEHNR and CDR2 FQNEAQ (reference sequence). With 0 bases removed from V and 7 bases from J, the gap between germline ends came to 9 bases. This CDR3 is CASSLAAGTGYTF. The CDR3 nucleotides are TGTGCCAGCAGCTTAGCTGCGGGGACTGGCTACACCTTC.